A single sample is the source of the 27 T cell receptor beta chains below, sequenced in a study of blood T cell repertoires in COVID-19. Generated by immunoSEQ multiplex PCR, the TCRdb table keeps only in-frame clones and is missing some. The sample has a few hundred thousand clones, more than 70% seen once. Sample: PBMCs or T cells enriched from blood (not recorded which). The receptor set was obtained from a woman aged 18-29 years who had been exposed to COVID-19.

The V gene is TRBV28, the J gene TRBJ1-3; D is unresolved. Germline V gene sequence: CDR1 MDHEN, CDR2 SYDVKM. The CDR3 runs to 19 residues. V was cut by 2 bases and J by 2 bases, with 22 bases left in between. This chain's CDR3 is CASSLGGQRYNSPGNTIYF. CDR3 in DNA: TGTGCCAGCAGTTTAGGAGGCCAGAGGTACAACAGCCCTGGAAACACCATATATTTT.

The gene calls are TRBV7-2 and TRBJ2-5; D perhaps matches TRBD2 (5 bases). The CDR3 loop spans 14 amino acids. Germline V gene data show CDR1 as SGHTA and CDR2 as FQGNSA. V shed 4 bases and J shed 4 bases, with 13 bases lying between them. CDR3 in DNA: TGTGCCAGCAGCTCCTTGGCAGGAGGAGAGACCCAGTACTTC. Translation: CASSSLAGGETQYF.

The rearrangement links TRBV19 to TRBJ1-4, with D possibly being TRBD1 (5 bases). The CDR3 is 13 amino acids. The V end was cut by 5 bases, the J end by 8 bases, with 12 bases between. From germline, CDR1 is LNHDA and CDR2 SQIVND (reference sequence). This CDR3 reads CASSGQGREKLFF. The CDR3 DNA is TGTGCCAGTAGTGGGCAGGGTAGAGAAAAACTGTTTTTT.

About this clone: In the same sample, other DNA sequences code for this CDR3. This chain connects TRBV18 to TRBJ1-5, with 10 nucleotides matching TRBD1. CDR1 is KGHSH, CDR2 LQKENI, per germline. The CDR3 runs 15 residues. V lost 4 bases, J lost 2 bases, and 2 bases stayed unmatched. CDR3 residues: CASSLTGGGNQPQHF. For the CDR3, the DNA is TGTGCCAGCTCACTGACAGGGGGCGGCAATCAGCCCCAGCATTTT. Supplemented by reference TRBV18 and TRBJ1-5, the full variable domain reads NAGVMQNPRHLVRRRGQEARLRCSPMKGHSHVYWYRQLPEEGLKFMVYLQKENIIDESGMPKERFSAEFPKEGPSILRIQQVVRGDSAAYFCASSLTGGGNQPQHFGDGTRLSIL.

The rearrangement joins TRBV28 to TRBJ2-7; D might be TRBD2 (7 bases). V was pared by 4 bases and J by 3 bases, with 16 bases between. CDR3 length: 15 residues. CDR1 is MDHEN and CDR2 is SYDVKM in the germline V gene. The CDR3, as DNA: TGTGCCAGCAGTTCCCTCGGGGGGCTCAGCTACGAGCAGTACTTC. Translated, it gives CASSSLGGLSYEQYF. Variable domain in full (rest from reference TRBV28 and TRBJ2-7): DVKVTQSSRYLVKRTGEKVFLECVQDMDHENMFWYRQDPGLGLRLIYFSYDVKMKEKGDIPEGYSVSREKKERFSLILESASTNQTSMYLCASSSLGGLSYEQYFGPGTRLTVT.

V gene TRBV10-3 combines with J gene TRBJ1-1, with D tentatively TRBD1 (5 bases). The V gene lost 0 bases and the J gene lost 5 bases, with 16 bases spanning the gap. Per germline, CDR1 ENHRY and CDR2 SYGVKD. The CDR3 consists of 16 residues. CDR3 in amino acids: CAISESEGGVRTEAFF. CDR3 bases: TGTGCCATCAGTGAGTCGGAGGGAGGGGTTAGGACTGAAGCTTTCTTT.

This chain connects TRBV2 to TRBJ2-3; no definite D call. The germline CDR1 and CDR2 sequences are SNHLY and FYNNEI. The CDR3 runs to 12 residues. V lost 5 bases and J lost 6, with 9 bases in between. CDR3 bases: TGTGCCAGCAGTACCCGCCAGGATACGCAGTATTTT. Residues: CASSTRQDTQYF.

The chain joins TRBV29-1 to TRBJ2-7; D is possibly TRBD2 (6 bases). V was cut by 3 bases and J by 7 bases, with 10 bases left in between. CDR1 and CDR2 (germline): SQVTM, ANQGSEA. The CDR3 is 11 amino acids. The CDR3 DNA sequence: TGCAGCGTTGAGGCGGGGCCTGAGCAGTACTTC. Amino acid sequence: CSVEAGPEQYF.

The chain joins TRBV5-1 to TRBJ1-2; D ambiguous. The germline V gene encodes CDR1 SGHRS and CDR2 YFSETQ. This CDR3 comprises 12 residues. V shed 4 bases and J shed 5 bases, with 9 bases lying between them. CDR3 amino acids: CASSLTTYGYTF. As DNA, the CDR3 is TGCGCCAGCAGCCTTACGACTTATGGCTACACCTTC.

V and J are TRBV5-1 and TRBJ1-1; D gene uncertain. Trimming pared 2 bases from V and 1 base from J, leaving 12 bases between. Germline lookup yields CDR1 SGHRS and CDR2 YFSETQ. This CDR3 region has 15 residues. CDR3 sequence: CASSFATTSNTEAFF. The CDR3 DNA is TGCGCCAGCAGCTTCGCCACGACATCGAACACTGAAGCTTTCTTT.

This sequence joins TRBV20-1 and TRBJ2-5; TRBD2 agrees at 8 bases. Per the germline V gene, CDR1 is DFQATT and CDR2 is SNEGSKA (reference sequence). J gave up 4 bases and V 3 bases, and 7 bases lay outside the gene matches. This CDR3 has 14 residues. The CDR3 here is CSASLAGLTETQYF. In DNA form, the CDR3 reads TGCAGTGCTAGTCTAGCGGGTCTAACAGAGACCCAGTACTTC.

The chain combines TRBV6-5 with TRBJ2-7; no reliable D call. The CDR3 has 13 amino acids. The ends were cut back, 5 bases at V and 7 bases at J, with 15 bases in the middle. Germline V gives CDR1 MNHEY, CDR2 SVGAGI. The CDR3 nucleotides are TGTGCCAGCAGTACTACCGCCTACGGGGAGCAGTACTTC. It yields the protein CASSTTAYGEQYF.

There are a few counts of this clone. The chain combines TRBV6-5 with TRBJ2-5; possible D gene TRBD2, 7 bases. CDR1 is MNHEY, CDR2 SVGAGI, per germline. V shed 2 bases and J shed 13 bases, with 11 bases lying between them. The CDR3 is made up of 11 amino acids. The CDR3 nucleotides are TGTGCCAGCAGTTACGGCGGGGGCTGGTACTTC. As protein: CASSYGGGWYF.

This chain joins TRBV11-2 and TRBJ1-3, with TRBD1 as a possible D gene (6 bases). CDR3 length equals 16 residues. Per germline, CDR1 SGHAT and CDR2 FQNNGV. Trimming left V 5 bases short and J 2 bases short, with 16 bases between. The CDR3 spells CASSPRTAGAGNTIYF. The CDR3 DNA reads as TGTGCCAGCAGCCCCCGGACAGCCGGGGCTGGAAACACCATATATTTT.

This chain uses TRBV24-1 with TRBJ1-2, with D possibly TRBD1 on 6 matching bases. The CDR3 consists of 12 residues. Deletions cut 9 bases from V and 1 base from J, with 8 bases between. Germline V gene lookup returns CDR1 KGHDR and CDR2 SFDVKD. The DNA of the CDR3 is TGTGCCACCCAACAGGGTAACTATGGCTACACCTTC. Protein: CATQQGNYGYTF.

The genes are TRBV28 and TRBJ1-5; D perhaps matches TRBD1 (5 bases). Germline values: CDR1 MDHEN, CDR2 SYDVKM. Trimming left V 2 bases short and J 2 bases short, with 10 bases between. The CDR3 is made up of 15 amino acids. Written as DNA, the CDR3 is TGTGCCAGCAGTTTAGGCAGGGTAGGCAATCAGCCCCAGCATTTT. Its translation is CASSLGRVGNQPQHF.

This clone was recorded only once. The V gene is TRBV7-2, the J gene TRBJ2-7, with TRBD1 matching 10 bases. CDR1 is SGHTA and CDR2 is FQGNSA in the germline V gene. V lost 1 base and J lost 4; bases outside the gene matches: 7. This CDR3 spans 16 amino acids. In DNA, the CDR3 is TGTGCCAGCAGCTTAGTTGCGGGACAGGGGTCTTACGAGCAGTACTTC. It is translated as CASSLVAGQGSYEQYF.

This sequence joins TRBV14 and TRBJ2-2; D may be TRBD2 (5 bases). This CDR3 is 14 amino acids long. Germline V gene sequence: CDR1 SGHDN, CDR2 FVKESK. Deletions cut 4 bases from V and 7 bases from J, with 13 bases between. CDR3 DNA sequence: TGTGCCAGCAGCCGCCCGGGGTGGGTCGGGGAGCTGTTTTTT. This translates into CASSRPGWVGELFF.

The CDR3 here is CASSSGQGAYQPQHF. The CDR3 region has the DNA TGTGCCAGCAGCTCCGGACAGGGGGCGTATCAGCCCCAGCATTTT. The chain uses TRBV5-6 and TRBJ1-5; 11 bases fit TRBD1. This CDR3 spans 15 amino acids. CDR1 is SGHDT, CDR2 YYEEEE, per germline. The V and J ends lost 3 bases and 5 bases, in that order; junction bases with no gene match: 4.

The count of this clone is one. The V call is TRBV15, the J call TRBJ2-7, with D possibly TRBD2 on 5 matching bases. Germline CDR1 LNHNV, CDR2 YYDKDF (reference sequence). Trimming left V 1 base short and J 7 bases short, with 8 bases between. The CDR3 has 12 residues. The DNA for the CDR3 is TGTGCCACCAGCAGAGCCCCGGGGGAGCAGTACTTC. As protein: CATSRAPGEQYF. Combining the CDR3 with reference TRBV15 and TRBJ2-7 gives the whole variable domain DAMVIQNPRYQVTQFGKPVTLSCSQTLNHNVMYWYQQKSSQAPKLLFHYYDKDFNNEADTPDNFQSRRPNTSFCFLDIRSPGLGDTAMYLCATSRAPGEQYFGPGTRLTVT.

The rearrangement links TRBV5-1 to TRBJ2-3; TRBD1 matches at 7 bases. The CDR3 spans 15 residues. CDR1 is SGHRS and CDR2 is YFSETQ in the germline V gene. V lost 0 bases and J lost 3; bases outside the gene matches: 4. The CDR3 spells CASSLEGGRTDTQYF. Written as DNA, the CDR3 is TGCGCCAGCAGCTTGGAAGGGGGCCGGACAGATACGCAGTATTTT.

The table lists this clone with a few counts. This chain connects TRBV7-9 to TRBJ1-5, with D possibly TRBD1 on 5 matching bases. Per the germline V gene, CDR1 is SEHNR and CDR2 is FQNEAQ (reference sequence). The V end was cut by 8 bases, the J end by 2 bases, with 19 bases between. CDR3 length: 16 residues. The CDR3 protein is CASGGPGGDRNQPQHF. CDR3 bases: TGTGCCAGCGGAGGGCCTGGGGGTGATCGCAATCAGCCCCAGCATTTT. The entire variable domain, with the rest obtained from reference TRBV7-9 and TRBJ1-5, is as follows: DTGVSQNPRHKITKRGQNVTFRCDPISEHNRLYWYRQTLGQGPEFLTYFQNEAQLEKSRLLSDRFSAERPKGSFSTLEIQRTEQGDSAMYLCASGGPGGDRNQPQHFGDGTRLSIL.

In DNA form, the CDR3 reads TGCAGCGTTACTCTGCCGTGGGAGGGGGGGGAAAATCAGCCCCAGCATTTT. Its translation is CSVTLPWEGGENQPQHF. The chain carries TRBV29-1 and TRBJ1-5; D might be TRBD1 (6 bases). The V end lost 5 bases, the J end lost 4 bases, and 24 bases lay between the germline ends. CDR3 length equals 17 residues. CDR1 and CDR2 (germline): SQVTM, ANQGSEA.

V is TRBV4-2 and J is TRBJ2-1; 11 bases match TRBD2. The CDR3 is 15 amino acids. Per the germline V gene, CDR1 is LGHNA and CDR2 is YNFKEQ. V was clipped by 4 bases and J by 8 bases; unmatched bases: 7. CDR3 sequence (DNA): TGTGCCAGCAGCCTAGGACTAGCGGGTAGGCATGAGCAGTTCTTC. It encodes CASSLGLAGRHEQFF.

This rearrangement joins TRBV19 to TRBJ2-3; 8 bases line up with TRBD1. The V gene's germline CDR1 is LNHDA and CDR2 SQIVND (reference sequence). V lost 8 bases to trimming and J lost 0 bases; unmatched junction nucleotides: 1. The CDR3 runs 13 residues. The CDR3 DNA reads TGTGCCAGTCGGGACAGGAGCACAGATACGCAGTATTTT. Protein product: CASRDRSTDTQYF.

This chain uses TRBV28 with TRBJ1-3; TRBD1 agrees at 8 bases. Germline CDR1 MDHEN, CDR2 SYDVKM. This CDR3 has 16 residues. Trimming at V came to 5 bases and at J to 1 base, leaving 7 bases not matched to a gene. The CDR3 region has the DNA TGTGCCAGCAGTGTGACAGGGGCCCTTTCTGGAAACACCATATATTTT. Encoded protein: CASSVTGALSGNTIYF.

Only one count was recorded for this clone. This rearrangement joins TRBV10-3 to TRBJ1-6; the D is unclear. The V gene lost 3 bases and the J gene lost 2 bases, with 8 bases spanning the gap. CDR3 size: 15 residues. In germline, CDR1 is ENHRY, CDR2 SYGVKD. This CDR3 is CAISEWQTYNSPLHF. The CDR3 DNA follows: TGTGCCATCAGTGAATGGCAAACCTATAATTCACCCCTCCACTTT.